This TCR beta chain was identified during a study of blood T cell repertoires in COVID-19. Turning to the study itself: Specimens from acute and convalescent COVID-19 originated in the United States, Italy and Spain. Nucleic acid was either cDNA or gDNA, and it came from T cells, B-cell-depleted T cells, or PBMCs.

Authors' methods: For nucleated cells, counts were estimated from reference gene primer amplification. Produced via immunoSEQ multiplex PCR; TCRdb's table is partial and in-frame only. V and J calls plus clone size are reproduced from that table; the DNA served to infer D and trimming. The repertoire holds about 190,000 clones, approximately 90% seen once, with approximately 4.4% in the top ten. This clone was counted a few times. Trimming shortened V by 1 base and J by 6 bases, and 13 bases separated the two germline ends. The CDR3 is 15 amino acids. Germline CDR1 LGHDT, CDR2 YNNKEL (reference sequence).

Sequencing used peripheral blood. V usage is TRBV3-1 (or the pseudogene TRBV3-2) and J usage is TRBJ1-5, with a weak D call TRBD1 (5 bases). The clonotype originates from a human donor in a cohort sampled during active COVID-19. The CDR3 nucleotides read TGTGCCAGCAGCCAAGTGTGGGGGGTAGGTCAGCCCCAGCATTTT. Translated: CASSQVWGVGQPQHF.